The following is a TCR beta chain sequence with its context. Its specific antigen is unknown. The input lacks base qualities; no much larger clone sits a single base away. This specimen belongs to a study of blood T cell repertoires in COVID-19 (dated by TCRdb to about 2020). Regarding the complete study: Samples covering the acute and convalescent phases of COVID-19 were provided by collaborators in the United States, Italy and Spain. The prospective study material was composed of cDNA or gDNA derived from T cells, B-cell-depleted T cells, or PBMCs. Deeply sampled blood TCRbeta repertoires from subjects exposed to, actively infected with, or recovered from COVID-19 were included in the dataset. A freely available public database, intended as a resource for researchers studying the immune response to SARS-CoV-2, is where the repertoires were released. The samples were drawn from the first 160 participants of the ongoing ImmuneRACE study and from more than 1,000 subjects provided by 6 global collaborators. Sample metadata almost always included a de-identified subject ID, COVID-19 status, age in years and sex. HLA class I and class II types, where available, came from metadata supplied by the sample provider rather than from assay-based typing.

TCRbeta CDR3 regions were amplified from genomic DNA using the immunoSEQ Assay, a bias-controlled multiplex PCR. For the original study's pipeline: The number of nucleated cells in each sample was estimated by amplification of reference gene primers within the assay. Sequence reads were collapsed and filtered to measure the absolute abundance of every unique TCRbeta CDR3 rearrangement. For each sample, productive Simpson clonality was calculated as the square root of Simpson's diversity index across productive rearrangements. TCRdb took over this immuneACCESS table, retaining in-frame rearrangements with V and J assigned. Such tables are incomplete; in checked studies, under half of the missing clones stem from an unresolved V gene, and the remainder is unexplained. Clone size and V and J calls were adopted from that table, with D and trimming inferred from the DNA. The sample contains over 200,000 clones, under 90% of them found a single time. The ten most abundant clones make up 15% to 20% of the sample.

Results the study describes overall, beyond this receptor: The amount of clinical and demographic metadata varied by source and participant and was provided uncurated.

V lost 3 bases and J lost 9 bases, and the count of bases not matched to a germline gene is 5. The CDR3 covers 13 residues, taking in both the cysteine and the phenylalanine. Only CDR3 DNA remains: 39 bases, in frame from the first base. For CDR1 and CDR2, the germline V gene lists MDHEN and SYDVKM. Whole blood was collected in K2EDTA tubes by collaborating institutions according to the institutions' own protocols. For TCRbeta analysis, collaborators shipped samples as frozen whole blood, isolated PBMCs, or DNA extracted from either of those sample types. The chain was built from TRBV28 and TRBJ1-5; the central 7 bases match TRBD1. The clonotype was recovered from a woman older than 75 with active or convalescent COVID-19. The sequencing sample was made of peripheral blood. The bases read TGTGCCAGCAGTTTCCTGACAGGGACGCCCCAGCATTTT. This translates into CASSFLTGTPQHF.